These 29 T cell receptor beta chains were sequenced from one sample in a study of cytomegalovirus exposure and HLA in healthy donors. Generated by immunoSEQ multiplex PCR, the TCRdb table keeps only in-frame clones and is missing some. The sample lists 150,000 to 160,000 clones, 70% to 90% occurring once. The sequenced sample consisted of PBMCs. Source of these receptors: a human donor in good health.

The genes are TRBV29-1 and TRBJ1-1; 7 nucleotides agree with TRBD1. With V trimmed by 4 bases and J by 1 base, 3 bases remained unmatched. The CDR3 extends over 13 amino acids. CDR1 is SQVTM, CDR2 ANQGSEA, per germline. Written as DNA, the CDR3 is TGCAGCGTTGGGCGACAGGGGAACACTGAAGCTTTCTTT. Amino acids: CSVGRQGNTEAFF.

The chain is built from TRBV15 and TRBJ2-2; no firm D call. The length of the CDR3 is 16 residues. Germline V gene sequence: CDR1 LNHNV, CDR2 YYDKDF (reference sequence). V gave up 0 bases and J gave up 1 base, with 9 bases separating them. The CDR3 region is CATSREGQVNTGELFF. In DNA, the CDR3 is TGTGCCACCAGCAGAGAGGGTCAGGTGAACACCGGGGAGCTGTTTTTT.

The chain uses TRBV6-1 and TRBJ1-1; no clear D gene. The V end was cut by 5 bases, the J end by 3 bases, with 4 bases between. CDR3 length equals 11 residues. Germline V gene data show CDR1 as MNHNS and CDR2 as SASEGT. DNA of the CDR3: TGTGCCAGCAGTCCGTACACTGAAGCTTTCTTT. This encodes CASSPYTEAFF.

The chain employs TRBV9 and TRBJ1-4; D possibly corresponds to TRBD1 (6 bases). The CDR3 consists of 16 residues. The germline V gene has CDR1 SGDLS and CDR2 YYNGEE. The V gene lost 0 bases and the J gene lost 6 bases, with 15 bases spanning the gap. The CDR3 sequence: CASSVGLGRGDEKLFF. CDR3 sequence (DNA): TGTGCCAGCAGCGTAGGTTTGGGCAGGGGCGATGAAAAACTGTTTTTT.

CDR3 DNA sequence: TGCGCCAGCAGGTCGGGCGGGGGGCGAAGGACTAATGAAAAACTGTTTTTT. It codes for CASRSGGGRRTNEKLFF. This chain joins TRBV4-1 and TRBJ1-4; weak D call: TRBD1 (6 bases). The germline gives CDR1 MGHRA, CDR2 YSYEKL. This CDR3 region has 17 residues. The germline V and J ends were trimmed by 6 bases and 2 bases, with 19 bases remaining between them.

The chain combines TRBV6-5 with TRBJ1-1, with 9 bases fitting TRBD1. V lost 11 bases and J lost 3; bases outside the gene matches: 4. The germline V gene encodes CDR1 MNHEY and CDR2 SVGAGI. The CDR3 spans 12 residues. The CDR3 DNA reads TGTGCCGTATACAGGGGGCACACTGAAGCTTTCTTT. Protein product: CAVYRGHTEAFF.

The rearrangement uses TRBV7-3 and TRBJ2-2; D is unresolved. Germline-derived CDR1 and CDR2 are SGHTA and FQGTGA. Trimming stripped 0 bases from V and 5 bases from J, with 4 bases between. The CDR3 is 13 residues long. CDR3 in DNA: TGTGCCAGCAGCTTAACGTCGACCGGGGAGCTGTTTTTT. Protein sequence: CASSLTSTGELFF. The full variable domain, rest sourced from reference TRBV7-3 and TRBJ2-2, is GAGVSQTPSNKVTEKGKYVELRCDPISGHTALYWYRQSLGQGPEFLIYFQGTGAADDSGLPNDRFFAVRPEGSVSTLKIQRTERGDSAVYLCASSLTSTGELFFGEGSRLTVL.

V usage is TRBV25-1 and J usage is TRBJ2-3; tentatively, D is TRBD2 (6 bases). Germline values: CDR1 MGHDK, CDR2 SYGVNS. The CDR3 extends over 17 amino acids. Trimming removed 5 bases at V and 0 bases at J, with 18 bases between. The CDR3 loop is CASSYGTREESTDTQYF. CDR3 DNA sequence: TGTGCCAGCAGTTATGGGACGAGGGAGGAAAGCACAGATACGCAGTATTTT.

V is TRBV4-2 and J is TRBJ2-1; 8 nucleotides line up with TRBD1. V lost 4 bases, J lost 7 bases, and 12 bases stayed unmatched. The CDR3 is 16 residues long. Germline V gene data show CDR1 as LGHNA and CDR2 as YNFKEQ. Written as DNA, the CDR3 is TGTGCCAGCAGCCTCATGTGGGACAGGAGAGCGAATGAGCAGTTCTTC. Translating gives CASSLMWDRRANEQFF.

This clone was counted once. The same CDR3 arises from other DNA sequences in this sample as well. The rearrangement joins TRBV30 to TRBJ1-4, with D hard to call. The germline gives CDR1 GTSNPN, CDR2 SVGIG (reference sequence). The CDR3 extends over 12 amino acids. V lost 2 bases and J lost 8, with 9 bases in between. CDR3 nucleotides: TGTGCCTGGAGTCGGTTGGGCGAAAAACTGTTTTTT. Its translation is CAWSRLGEKLFF.

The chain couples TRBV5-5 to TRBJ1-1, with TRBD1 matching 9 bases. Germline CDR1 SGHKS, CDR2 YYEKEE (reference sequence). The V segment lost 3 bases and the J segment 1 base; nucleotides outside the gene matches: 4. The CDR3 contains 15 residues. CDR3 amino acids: CASSSPGQGNTEAFF. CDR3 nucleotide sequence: TGTGCCAGCAGCTCTCCGGGACAGGGGAACACTGAAGCTTTCTTT.

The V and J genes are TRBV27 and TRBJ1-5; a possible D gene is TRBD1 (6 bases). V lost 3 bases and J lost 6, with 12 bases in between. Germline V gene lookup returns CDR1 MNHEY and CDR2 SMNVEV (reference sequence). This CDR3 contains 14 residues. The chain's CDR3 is CASSFGGAGQPQHF. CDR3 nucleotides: TGTGCCAGCAGTTTTGGGGGGGCAGGTCAGCCCCAGCATTTT.

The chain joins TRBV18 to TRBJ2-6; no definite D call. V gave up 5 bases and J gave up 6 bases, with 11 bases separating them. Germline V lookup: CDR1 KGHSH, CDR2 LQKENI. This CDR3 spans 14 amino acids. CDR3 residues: CASSRERVANVLTF. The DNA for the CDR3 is TGTGCCAGCTCAAGAGAGCGTGTGGCCAACGTCCTGACTTTC.

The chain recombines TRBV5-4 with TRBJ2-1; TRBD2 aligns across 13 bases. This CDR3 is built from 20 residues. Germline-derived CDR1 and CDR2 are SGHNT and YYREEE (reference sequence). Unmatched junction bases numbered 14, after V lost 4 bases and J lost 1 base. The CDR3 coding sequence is TGTGCCAGCAGCCTGCATGAACTAGCGGGAGGGCCATGGTCCTACAATGAGCAGTTCTTC. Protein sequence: CASSLHELAGGPWSYNEQFF. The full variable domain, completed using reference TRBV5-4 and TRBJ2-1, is ETGVTQSPTHLIKTRGQQVTLRCSSQSGHNTVSWYQQALGQGPQFIFQYYREEENGRGNFPPRFSGLQFPNYSSELNVNALELDDSALYLCASSLHELAGGPWSYNEQFFGPGTRLTVL.

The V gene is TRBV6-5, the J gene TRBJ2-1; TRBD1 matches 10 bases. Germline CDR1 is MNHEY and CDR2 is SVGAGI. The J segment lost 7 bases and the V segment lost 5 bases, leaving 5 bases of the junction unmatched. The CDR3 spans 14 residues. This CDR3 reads CASSTRTGGNEQFF. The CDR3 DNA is TGTGCCAGCAGTACAAGGACAGGGGGAAATGAGCAGTTCTTC.

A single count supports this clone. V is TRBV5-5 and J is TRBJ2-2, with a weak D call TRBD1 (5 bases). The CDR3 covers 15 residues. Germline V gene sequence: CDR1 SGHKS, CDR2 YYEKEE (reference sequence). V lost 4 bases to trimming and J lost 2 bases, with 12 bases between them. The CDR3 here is CASSARTPNTGELFF. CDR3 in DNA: TGTGCCAGCAGCGCCCGGACACCAAACACCGGGGAGCTGTTTTTT. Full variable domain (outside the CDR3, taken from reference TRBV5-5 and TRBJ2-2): DAGVTQSPTHLIKTRGQQVTLRCSPISGHKSVSWYQQVLGQGPQFIFQYYEKEERGRGNFPDRFSARQFPNYSSELNVNALLLGDSALYLCASSARTPNTGELFFGEGSRLTVL.

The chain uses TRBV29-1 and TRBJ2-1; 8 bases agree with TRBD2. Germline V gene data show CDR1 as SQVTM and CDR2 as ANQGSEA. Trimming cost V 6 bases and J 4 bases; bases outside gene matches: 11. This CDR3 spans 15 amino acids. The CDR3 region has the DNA TGCAGCGTGAACTTGGCGGGGGGATTTTACAATGAGCAGTTCTTC. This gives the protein CSVNLAGGFYNEQFF.

The CDR3 region is CASGSRDRVRTGELFF. DNA for the CDR3: TGTGCCAGCGGATCCAGGGACAGGGTCCGGACCGGGGAGCTGTTTTTT. This chain links TRBV27 with TRBJ2-2; 9 bases are shared with TRBD1. Germline CDR1 MNHEY, CDR2 SMNVEV (reference sequence). The trim removed 8 bases at V and 5 bases at J, leaving 12 bases unmatched. The CDR3 is 16 amino acids.

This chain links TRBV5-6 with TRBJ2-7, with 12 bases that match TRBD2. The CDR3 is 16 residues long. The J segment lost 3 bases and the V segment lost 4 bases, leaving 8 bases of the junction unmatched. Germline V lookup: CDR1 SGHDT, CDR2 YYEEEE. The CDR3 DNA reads TGTGCCAGCAGCGTGGGGACTAGCGGGTACCTCTACGAGCAGTACTTC. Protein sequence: CASSVGTSGYLYEQYF.

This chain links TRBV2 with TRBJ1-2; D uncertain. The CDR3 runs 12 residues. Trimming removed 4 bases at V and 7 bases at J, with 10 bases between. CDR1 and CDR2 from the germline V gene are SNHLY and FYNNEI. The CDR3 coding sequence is TGTGCCAGCAGTGTTGGTCAGGTTGGCTACACCTTC. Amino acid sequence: CASSVGQVGYTF.

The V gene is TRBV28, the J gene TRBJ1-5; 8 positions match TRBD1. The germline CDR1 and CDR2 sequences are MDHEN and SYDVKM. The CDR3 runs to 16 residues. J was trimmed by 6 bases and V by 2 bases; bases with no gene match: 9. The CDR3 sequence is CASSLKIQGVSQPQHF. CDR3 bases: TGTGCCAGCAGTTTAAAAATACAGGGGGTCAGTCAGCCCCAGCATTTT.

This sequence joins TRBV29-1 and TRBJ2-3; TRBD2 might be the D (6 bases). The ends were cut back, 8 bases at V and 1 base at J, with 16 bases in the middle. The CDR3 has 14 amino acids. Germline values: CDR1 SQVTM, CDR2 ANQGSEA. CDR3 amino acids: CSSDGGVGTDTQYF. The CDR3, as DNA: TGCAGCTCGGACGGGGGAGTTGGCACAGATACGCAGTATTTT.

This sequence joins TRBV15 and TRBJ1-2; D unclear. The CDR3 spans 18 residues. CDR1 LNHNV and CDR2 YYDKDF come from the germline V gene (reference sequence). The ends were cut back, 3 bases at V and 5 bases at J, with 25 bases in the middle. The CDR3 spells CATSRESVSGQVRYGYTF. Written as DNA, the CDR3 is TGTGCCACCAGCAGGGAATCCGTTTCTGGCCAGGTCCGATATGGCTACACCTTC.

The CDR3 spells CASRTGEGVQGYTF. As DNA, the CDR3 is TGTGCCAGCAGGACAGGGGAAGGGGTTCAGGGCTACACCTTC. This chain uses TRBV7-3 with TRBJ1-2; 8 positions match TRBD1. CDR3 length: 14 residues. Germline V lookup: CDR1 SGHTA, CDR2 FQGTGA. V lost 6 bases to trimming and J lost 8 bases; unmatched junction nucleotides: 11.

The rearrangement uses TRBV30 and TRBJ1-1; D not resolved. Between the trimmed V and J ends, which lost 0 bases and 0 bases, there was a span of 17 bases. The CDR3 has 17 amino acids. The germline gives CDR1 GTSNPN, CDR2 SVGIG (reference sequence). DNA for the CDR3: TGTGCCTGGAGTGTACTAGGAAGAAACTCAGTGAACACTGAAGCTTTCTTT. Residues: CAWSVLGRNSVNTEAFF.

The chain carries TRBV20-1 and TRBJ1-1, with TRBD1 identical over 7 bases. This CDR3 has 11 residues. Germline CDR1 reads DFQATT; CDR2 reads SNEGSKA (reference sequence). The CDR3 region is CSRQGLAEAFF. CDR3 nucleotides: TGCAGCAGACAGGGTTTGGCTGAAGCTTTCTTT.

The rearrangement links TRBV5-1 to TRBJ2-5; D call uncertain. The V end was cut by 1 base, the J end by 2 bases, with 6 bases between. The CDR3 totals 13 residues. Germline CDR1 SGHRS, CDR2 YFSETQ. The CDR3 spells CASSLYGQETQYF. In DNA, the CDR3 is TGCGCCAGCAGCTTGTACGGTCAAGAGACCCAGTACTTC.

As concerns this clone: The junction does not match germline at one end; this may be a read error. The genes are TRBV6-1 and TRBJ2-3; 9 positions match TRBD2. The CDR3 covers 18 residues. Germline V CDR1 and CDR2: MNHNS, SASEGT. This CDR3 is CASSKAGGTSRSTDTQYF. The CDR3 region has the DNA TGTGCCAGCAGTAAAGCTGGGGGGACTAGCAGAAGCACAGATACGCAGTATTTT.

The CDR3: CASSTREGGNTGELFF. Written as DNA, the CDR3 is TGTGCCAGCAGCACCAGGGAGGGCGGGAACACCGGGGAGCTGTTTTTT. The gene calls are TRBV6-6 and TRBJ2-2; TRBD2 agrees at 7 bases. The CDR3 has 16 amino acids. The germline CDR1 and CDR2 sequences are MNHNY and SVGAGI (reference sequence). Trimming at V came to 6 bases and at J to 1 base, leaving 8 bases not matched to a gene.